The 12 T cell receptor beta chains below all came from one sample that was sequenced in a study of blood T cell repertoires in COVID-19. Profiled with immunoSEQ multiplex PCR; TCRdb holds only in-frame clones, not every one. The table includes hundreds of thousands of clones, 85% to 90% detected once. Material: PBMCs or T cells enriched from blood (not recorded which). These receptors were taken from a man between 18 and 29 years old who had recovered from COVID-19.

This clone was counted a single time. The V gene is TRBV4-2, the J gene TRBJ2-2; D perhaps matches TRBD2 (6 bases). The CDR3 totals 15 residues. Germline-derived CDR1 and CDR2 are LGHNA and YNFKEQ. V lost 4 bases and J lost 1, with 10 bases in between. The DNA for the CDR3 is TGTGCCAGCAGCCCTTCGGGGGAGAACACCGGGGAGCTGTTTTTT. The encoded protein is CASSPSGENTGELFF.

This sequence joins TRBV19 and TRBJ1-6; D uncertain. The CDR3 consists of 18 residues. Germline CDR1 LNHDA, CDR2 SQIVND (reference sequence). V was trimmed by 0 bases and J by 7 bases, leaving 19 bases between them. The DNA for the CDR3 is TGTGCCAGTAGTATAGATGTACTGGCACCCTTAGCGAATTCACCCCTCCACTTT. Its translation is CASSIDVLAPLANSPLHF.

The V gene is TRBV5-5, the J gene TRBJ1-3; D remains ambiguous. V gave up 1 base and J gave up 0 bases, with 11 bases separating them. Germline values: CDR1 SGHKS, CDR2 YYEKEE (reference sequence). There are 16 residues in the CDR3. In DNA form, the CDR3 reads TGTGCCAGCAGCTTGAGTGGTGTACTCTCTGGAAACACCATATATTTT. Translating gives CASSLSGVLSGNTIYF.

V is TRBV7-6 and J is TRBJ1-2; D perhaps matches TRBD1 (5 bases). With 5 bases removed from V and 5 bases from J, the gap between germline ends came to 12 bases. The CDR3 runs to 13 residues. Looked up from germline, CDR1 is SGHVS and CDR2 is FNYEAQ. The CDR3 protein is CASSLIGDYGYTF. Written as DNA, the CDR3 is TGTGCCAGCAGCCTCATAGGGGATTATGGCTACACCTTC.

The genes are TRBV5-6 and TRBJ1-1; weak D call: TRBD1 (6 bases). Trimming stripped 1 base from V and 4 bases from J, with 8 bases between. Germline CDR1 reads SGHDT; CDR2 reads YYEEEE. The CDR3 loop spans 13 amino acids. CDR3 bases: TGTGCCAGCAGCTTGACAGGGTTCACTGAAGCTTTCTTT. Its protein product is CASSLTGFTEAFF. Filled out from reference TRBV5-6 and TRBJ1-1, the complete variable domain reads DAGVTQSPTHLIKTRGQQVTLRCSPKSGHDTVSWYQQALGQGPQFIFQYYEEEERQRGNFPDRFSGHQFPNYSSELNVNALLLGDSALYLCASSLTGFTEAFFGQGTRLTVV.

This rearrangement joins TRBV7-2 to TRBJ2-5; 9 nucleotides line up with TRBD2. The CDR3 is made up of 14 amino acids. Trimming removed 3 bases from V and 6 bases from J; junction bases left unmatched: 5. CDR1 is SGHTA, CDR2 FQGNSA, per germline. The CDR3 nucleotides read TGTGCCAGCAGCTTGGCTAGCGGGGTGAAGACCCAGTACTTC. It specifies CASSLASGVKTQYF.

The J gene is TRBJ1-5, the V gene TRBV7-9; TRBD1 agrees at 8 bases. The CDR3 covers 12 residues. Germline CDR1 and CDR2: SEHNR and FQNEAQ (reference sequence). V was clipped by 11 bases and J by 5 bases; unmatched bases: 5. The CDR3 bases are TGTGCCGTGCAGGGGGCGTATCAGCCCCAGCATTTT. Translated, it gives CAVQGAYQPQHF. Filled out from reference TRBV7-9 and TRBJ1-5, the complete variable domain reads DTGVSQNPRHKITKRGQNVTFRCDPISEHNRLYWYRQTLGQGPEFLTYFQNEAQLEKSRLLSDRFSAERPKGSFSTLEIQRTEQGDSAMYLCAVQGAYQPQHFGDGTRLSIL.

The chain couples TRBV5-1 to TRBJ1-1; 7 bases map to TRBD1. The CDR3 contains 12 residues. Germline CDR1 and CDR2: SGHRS and YFSETQ. Losses at the gene ends were 5 bases for V and 7 bases for J; bases not matched to a gene: 5. The CDR3 region is CASRRTGDEAFF. As DNA, the CDR3 is TGCGCCAGCAGACGAACAGGGGATGAAGCTTTCTTT.

The CDR3 here is CASSLMGGHSYEQYF. For the CDR3, the DNA is TGTGCCAGCAGCCTAATGGGCGGACACTCCTACGAGCAGTACTTC. The V and J genes are TRBV3-1 (or the pseudogene TRBV3-2) and TRBJ2-7; possible D gene TRBD1, 5 bases. The CDR3 consists of 15 residues. V lost 4 bases to trimming and J lost 0 bases, with 13 bases between them. Germline values: CDR1 LGHDT, CDR2 YNNKEL (reference sequence).

The V call is TRBV10-3, the J call TRBJ2-5; 8 bases fit TRBD2. The V gene end was trimmed by 2 bases and the J gene end by 7 bases; junction bases not matched to a gene: 6. CDR1 is ENHRY and CDR2 is SYGVKD in the germline V gene. The CDR3 spans 14 residues. CDR3: CAISERAGETTQYF. In DNA, the CDR3 is TGTGCCATCAGTGAGAGAGCGGGAGAAACGACCCAGTACTTC.

J is TRBJ1-4 and V is TRBV4-3, with 9 bases fitting TRBD1. Germline-derived CDR1 and CDR2 are LGHNA and YSLEER. The junction had 7 bases not matched to a gene; V was cut back by 3 bases and J by 8 bases. This CDR3 has 15 amino acids. This chain's CDR3 is CASSQTGQGSEKLFF. As DNA, the CDR3 is TGCGCCAGCAGCCAGACGGGACAGGGAAGCGAAAAACTGTTTTTT.

The chain carries TRBV4-2 and TRBJ2-7; 9 nucleotides align to TRBD1. Germline lookup yields CDR1 LGHNA and CDR2 YNFKEQ. This CDR3 has 14 amino acids. V lost 2 bases, J lost 4 bases, and 3 bases stayed unmatched. DNA for the CDR3: TGTGCCAGCAGCCAACCCGGACAGGGGTACGAGCAGTACTTC. Its translation is CASSQPGQGYEQYF.